The present T cell receptor (beta chain) was sequenced within a study of cytomegalovirus exposure and HLA in healthy donors. The CDR3 is 12 amino acids. Germline V gene sequence: CDR1 MNHNY, CDR2 SVGAGI (reference sequence). V dropped 5 bases and J dropped 2 bases, with 7 bases sitting between them. This clone was seen a handful of times. Measured with immunoSEQ multiplex PCR; TCRdb has only the in-frame clones, and not every one. In the table there are 200,000 to 250,000 clones, around 78% of which are singletons. The chain is built from TRBV6-6 and TRBJ2-7; D is ambiguous. The source is a woman under 30 in good health and CMV-seronegative. Sequencing was done on a sample of PBMCs. CDR3 bases: TGTGCCAGCAGTCCCGTCGCCTACGAGCAGTACTTC. Its translation is CASSPVAYEQYF.